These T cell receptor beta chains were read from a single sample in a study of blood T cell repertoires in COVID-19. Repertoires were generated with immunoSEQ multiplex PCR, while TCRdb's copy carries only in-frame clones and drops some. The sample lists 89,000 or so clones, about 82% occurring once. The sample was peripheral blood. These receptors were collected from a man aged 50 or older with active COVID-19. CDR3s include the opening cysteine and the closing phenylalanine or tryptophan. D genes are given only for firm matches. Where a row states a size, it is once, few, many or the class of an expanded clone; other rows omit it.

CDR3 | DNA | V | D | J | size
CASSFFGTATDTQYF | TGTGCCAGCAGTTTTTTCGGGACAGCCACAGATACGCAGTATTTT | TRBV5-5 | TRBD1 | TRBJ2-3 | .
CASHSYGGGNSGANVLTF | TGTGCCAGCCACTCATACGGGGGGGGCAACTCTGGGGCCAACGTCCTGACTTTC | TRBV28 | TRBD2 | TRBJ2-6 | .
CASRTGTSYGYTF | TGTGCCAGCAGAACCGGGACAAGTTATGGCTACACCTTC | TRBV28 | . | TRBJ1-2 | .
CASSVGQSGETQYF | TGTGCCAGCAGCGTAGGGCAGTCGGGAGAGACCCAGTACTTC | TRBV9 | . | TRBJ2-5 | .
CASSVAAEYTEAFF | TGTGCCAGCAGCGTAGCTGCCGAGTACACTGAAGCTTTCTTT | TRBV9 | . | TRBJ1-1 | few
CASNQGQDYNSPLHF | TGTGCCAGCAACCAGGGACAGGACTATAATTCACCCCTCCACTTT | TRBV7-2 | TRBD1 | TRBJ1-6 | .
CASSEGRGTLYTQYF | TGTGCCAGCAGTGAAGGCAGGGGGACCTTATATACGCAGTATTTT | TRBV2 | TRBD1 | TRBJ2-3 | .
CASSLGDRQGGQPQHF | TGCGCCAGCAGCTTGGGTGATCGACAGGGTGGTCAGCCCCAGCATTTT | TRBV5-1 | TRBD1 | TRBJ1-5 | few
CASQPGSHTEAFF | TGTGCCAGTCAACCAGGGTCGCACACTGAAGCTTTCTTT | TRBV27 | . | TRBJ1-1 | .
CASSSPAGLGTGELFF | TGTGCCAGCAGCTCCCCGGCAGGGTTAGGAACCGGGGAGCTGTTTTTT | TRBV5-5 | . | TRBJ2-2 | .
CASSYYASAGVYEQYF | TGTGCCAGCAGTTACTACGCTAGTGCGGGAGTTTACGAGCAGTACTTC | TRBV6-2/TRBV6-3 | TRBD2 | TRBJ2-7 | .
CASSLDPLLATEAFF | TGTGCCAGCAGTTTAGATCCCCTCTTAGCTACTGAAGCTTTCTTT | TRBV28 | . | TRBJ1-1 | .
CASSLTPGTGLGGYTF | TGTGCCAGCAGCCTGACCCCCGGGACAGGGTTGGGCGGCTACACCTTC | TRBV7-2 | TRBD1 | TRBJ1-2 | .
CASSPGDSIKTQYF | TGTGCCAGCAGTCCCGGGGACAGCATTAAAACGCAGTATTTT | TRBV6-5 | TRBD1 | TRBJ2-3 | .
CASSVVGSGSGVSSAKNIQYF | TGTGCCAGCAGCGTAGTCGGGTCAGGGAGCGGGGTTTCTTCAGCCAAAAACATTCAGTACTTC | TRBV9 | TRBD2 | TRBJ2-4 | .
CASSIDQFGYTF | TGTGCCAGTAGTATAGATCAGTTTGGCTACACCTTC | TRBV19 | . | TRBJ1-2 | .
CASSSLRDRGGEQYF | TGTGCCAGCAGCTCCTTAAGGGACAGGGGAGGAGAGCAGTACTTC | TRBV7-2 | TRBD1 | TRBJ2-7 | few
CASSEPRKSGNQPQHF | TGTGCCAGCAGTGAGCCCAGGAAGTCAGGCAATCAGCCCCAGCATTTT | TRBV6-1 | . | TRBJ1-5 | .
CASSLYETGSGANVLTF | TGTGCCAGCAGCTTGTACGAGACAGGGTCTGGGGCCAACGTCCTGACTTTC | TRBV5-6 | TRBD1 | TRBJ2-6 | .
CASSQGDRGDSPLHF | TGCGCCAGCAGCCAGGGCGACAGGGGCGATTCACCCCTCCACTTT | TRBV4-1 | TRBD1 | TRBJ1-6 | .
CASSLLRVVNTEAFF | TGTGCCAGCAGCTTACTACGGGTAGTGAACACTGAAGCTTTCTTT | TRBV11-2 | . | TRBJ1-1 | once
CASSLELTAYEQYF | TGTGCCAGCAGCTTGGAACTAACCGCCTACGAGCAGTACTTC | TRBV5-5 | . | TRBJ2-7 | few
CASSLSRGGSNTGELFF | TGTGCCAGCAGTTTATCTCGTGGCGGCTCTAACACCGGGGAGCTGTTTTTT | TRBV27 | . | TRBJ2-2 | .
CASSTRRGAGHYGYTF | TGTGCCAGCAGCACTAGGCGGGGGGCGGGTCACTATGGCTACACCTTC | TRBV28 | . | TRBJ1-2 | .
CASRQASGEKLFF | TGTGCCAGCAGGCAGGCCTCCGGTGAAAAACTGTTTTTT | TRBV6-6 | . | TRBJ1-4 | .
CASSSGFPYTGELFF | TGTGCCAGCAGCTCCGGGTTTCCCTACACCGGGGAGCTGTTTTTT | TRBV11-3 | . | TRBJ2-2 | .
CASSLGSHTDTQYF | TGTGCCAGCAGCTTGGGGAGTCACACAGATACGCAGTATTTT | TRBV5-6 | . | TRBJ2-3 | once
CASSTGTSGRNTDTQYF | TGTGCCAGCAGTACCGGGACTAGCGGGAGGAACACAGATACGCAGTATTTT | TRBV6-2/TRBV6-3 | TRBD2 | TRBJ2-3 | few
CATSRDQDRTNEKLFF | TGTGCCACCAGCAGAGATCAGGACAGAACTAATGAAAAACTGTTTTTT | TRBV15 | . | TRBJ1-4 | .
CASSYSIPGGGTEAFF | TGTGCCAGCAGTTACTCGATCCCAGGGGGCGGCACTGAAGCTTTCTTT | TRBV6-5 | TRBD1 | TRBJ1-1 | .
CASSIRRADTQYF | TGTGCCAGTAGTATACGCAGGGCAGATACGCAGTATTTT | TRBV19 | . | TRBJ2-3 | .
CASSQWTGGNQPQHF | TGTGCCAGCAGTCAATGGACAGGGGGCAATCAGCCCCAGCATTTT | TRBV6-6 | TRBD1 | TRBJ1-5 | .
CASMGVYGYTF | TGTGCCAGTATGGGCGTCTATGGCTACACCTTC | TRBV30 | . | TRBJ1-2 | .
CSVPGAGGTDTQYF | TGCAGCGTCCCAGGAGCGGGGGGGACAGATACGCAGTATTTT | TRBV29-1 | TRBD2 | TRBJ2-3 | .
CASSQVGQGYEQYF | TGCGCCAGCAGCCAAGTCGGGCAGGGCTACGAGCAGTACTTC | TRBV4-1 | . | TRBJ2-7 | .
CSVDISGRDEQYF | TGCAGCGTTGATATTAGCGGGAGGGACGAGCAGTACTTC | TRBV29-1 | TRBD2 | TRBJ2-7 | .
CAWSTETVRNTEAFF | TGTGCCTGGAGTACTGAGACAGTGAGAAACACTGAAGCTTTCTTT | TRBV30 | . | TRBJ1-1 | once
CASTAGRAMNTEAFF | TGTGCCAGCACCGCGGGGAGGGCGATGAACACTGAAGCTTTCTTT | TRBV6-5 | . | TRBJ1-1 | .
CAWGYGGATNEQYF | TGTGCCTGGGGCTACGGGGGGGCAACCAACGAGCAGTACTTC | TRBV30 | TRBD2 | TRBJ2-7 | .
CASSPLGANYGYTF | TGTGCCAGTAGTCCCCTGGGAGCCAACTATGGCTACACCTTC | TRBV19 | . | TRBJ1-2 | .
CSASALGRTYNEQFF | TGCAGTGCTAGTGCACTAGGAAGGACCTACAATGAGCAGTTCTTC | TRBV20-1 | . | TRBJ2-1 | .
CASSQSLGAGGYTEAFF | TGTGCCAGCAGCCAGTCCCTGGGCGCAGGGGGGTACACTGAAGCTTTCTTT | TRBV4-2 | TRBD1 | TRBJ1-1 | .
CASSPTGGDQPQHF | TGTGCCAGCAGCCCGACAGGGGGAGACCAGCCCCAGCATTTT | TRBV6-2/TRBV6-3 | TRBD1 | TRBJ1-5 | few